The T cell receptor beta chain described here comes from a study of T-cell reconstitution after alpha-beta-depleted transplantation in children. The table lists this clonotype with a few counts. TCRbeta library construction was performed incorporating unique molecular identifiers. TCRdb passed the PCR reads through MiXCR, listing each CDR3 protein once. The data contain about 610,000 distinct CDR3 sequences, roughly a tenth of them singletons. CDR1 and CDR2 (germline): SGHTA, FQGNSA. The CDR3 is 13 residues long. The V end lost 5 bases, the J end lost 8 bases, and 15 bases lay between the germline ends.

The chain couples TRBV7-2 to TRBJ1-2; D ambiguous. The sequenced sample was PBMCs from the stem cell graft donor, obtained from the stem cell graft. The receptor was isolated from a human donor who donated a stem cell graft to a child with acute myeloid leukemia. CDR3 sequence (DNA): TGTGCCAGCAGCCCGGGGAAGGGAAGGGGCTACACCTTC. This translates into CASSPGKGRGYTF.